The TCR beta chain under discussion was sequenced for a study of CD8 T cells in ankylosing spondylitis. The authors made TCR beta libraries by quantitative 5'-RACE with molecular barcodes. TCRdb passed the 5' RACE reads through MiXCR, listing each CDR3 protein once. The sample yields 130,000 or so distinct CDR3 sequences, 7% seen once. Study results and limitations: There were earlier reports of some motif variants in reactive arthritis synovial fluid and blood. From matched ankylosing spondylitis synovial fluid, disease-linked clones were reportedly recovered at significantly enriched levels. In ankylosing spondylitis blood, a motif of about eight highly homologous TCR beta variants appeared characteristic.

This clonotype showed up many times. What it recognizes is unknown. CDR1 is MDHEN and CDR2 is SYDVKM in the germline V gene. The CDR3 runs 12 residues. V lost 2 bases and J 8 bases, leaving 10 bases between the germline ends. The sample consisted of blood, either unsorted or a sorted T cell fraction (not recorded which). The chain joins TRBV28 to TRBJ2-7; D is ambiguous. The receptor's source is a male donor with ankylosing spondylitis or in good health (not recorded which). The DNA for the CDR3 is TGTGCCAGCAGTTTAGCTCACGGCAAGCAGTACTTC. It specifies CASSLAHGKQYF.